The clone carrying this T cell receptor beta chain was detected a few times. Its target is unknown. The record originates from a study of blood T cells in healthy people across ages. Together with a sample-barcoded 5' primer, a J-beta primer mix was included in a second PCR lasting about 7 to 12 cycles. Each TCR beta cDNA got a 12-nucleotide random molecular identifier. The yield of each sample was at least 2.5 million CDR3-containing paired-end reads. A single record per CDR3 protein comes from TCRdb applying MiXCR to the 5' RACE reads. The table lists just over 800,000 distinct CDR3 sequences, about 62% of them singletons, with around 30% in the top ten. The germline V and J ends were trimmed by 6 bases and 4 bases, with 13 bases remaining between them. The CDR3 is made up of 14 amino acids. Per germline, CDR1 SGHTA and CDR2 FQGNSA. Study-level findings and limits: Greater diversity and more naive CD4+ cells were seen in long-lived donors than in aged donors. With unsorted PBMCs, a conclusive comparison of naive versus antigen-experienced cells was not possible.

Specimen: blood. The V gene is TRBV7-2, the J gene TRBJ2-1; no clear D gene. The receptor was isolated from a man aged 25-45 years in good health. The CDR3, as DNA: TGTGCCAGCAGTCAAACCAATCGGTACAATGAGCAGTTCTTC. Encoded protein: CASSQTNRYNEQFF.